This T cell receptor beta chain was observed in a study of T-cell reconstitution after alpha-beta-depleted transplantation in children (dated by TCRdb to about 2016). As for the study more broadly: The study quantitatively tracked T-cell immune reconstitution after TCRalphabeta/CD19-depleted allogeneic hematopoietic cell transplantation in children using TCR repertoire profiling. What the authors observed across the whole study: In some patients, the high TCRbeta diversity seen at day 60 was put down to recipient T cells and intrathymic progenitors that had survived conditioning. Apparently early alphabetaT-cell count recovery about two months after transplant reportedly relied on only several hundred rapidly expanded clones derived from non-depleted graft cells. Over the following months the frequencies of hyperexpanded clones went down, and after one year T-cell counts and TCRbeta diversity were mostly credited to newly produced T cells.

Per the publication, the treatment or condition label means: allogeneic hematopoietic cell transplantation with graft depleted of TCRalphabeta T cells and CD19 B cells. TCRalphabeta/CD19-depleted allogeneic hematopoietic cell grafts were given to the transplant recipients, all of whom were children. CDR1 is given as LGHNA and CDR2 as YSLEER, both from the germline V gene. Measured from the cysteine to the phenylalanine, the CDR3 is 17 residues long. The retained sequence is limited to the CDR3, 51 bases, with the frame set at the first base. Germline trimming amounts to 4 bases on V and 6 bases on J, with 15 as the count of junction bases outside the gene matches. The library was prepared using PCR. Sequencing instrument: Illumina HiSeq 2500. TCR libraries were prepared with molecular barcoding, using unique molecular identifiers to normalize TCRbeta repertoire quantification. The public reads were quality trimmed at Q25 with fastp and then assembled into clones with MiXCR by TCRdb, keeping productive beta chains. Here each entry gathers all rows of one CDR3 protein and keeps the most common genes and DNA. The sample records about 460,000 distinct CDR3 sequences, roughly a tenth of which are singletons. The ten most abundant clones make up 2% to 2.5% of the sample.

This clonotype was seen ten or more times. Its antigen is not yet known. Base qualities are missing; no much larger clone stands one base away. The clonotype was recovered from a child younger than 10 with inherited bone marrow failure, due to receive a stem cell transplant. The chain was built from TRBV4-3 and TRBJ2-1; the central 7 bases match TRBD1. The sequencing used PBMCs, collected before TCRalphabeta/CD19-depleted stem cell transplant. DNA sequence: TGCGCCAGCAGCCCGGTTTGGGGAGAGGGGGCGCGCAATGAGCAGTTCTTC. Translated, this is CASSPVWGEGARNEQFF.